The next 11 T cell receptor beta chains were all read from a single sample in a study of identical twins. TCRdb independently ran MiXCR on the 5' RACE reads; one entry per CDR3 protein. The data contain 280,000 or so distinct CDR3 sequences, about 8.9% of them singletons. The same data also contributed to another study, on yellow fever vaccine responses in identical twins.

Material for sequencing was memory (CD45RO+) T cells sorted from blood. These receptors came from a woman under 30 in good health.

This clonotype turned up a few times. The chain employs TRBV12-5 and TRBJ1-4; D unclear. V gave up 4 bases and J gave up 3 bases, with 12 bases separating them. Germline V CDR1 and CDR2: LGHNT, FRNRAP. CDR3 length equals 15 residues. Here the CDR3 reads CASGSGIVANEKLFF. The DNA of the CDR3 is TGTGCTAGTGGTTCTGGTATAGTAGCTAATGAAAAACTGTTTTTT.

V is TRBV7-9 and J is TRBJ1-1; 8 bases align to TRBD1. Looked up from germline, CDR1 is SEHNR and CDR2 is FQNEAQ (reference sequence). This CDR3 comprises 14 residues. V trimming: 7 bases; J trimming: 5 bases; junction bases outside the gene matches: 9. The CDR3: CASNRQGPGTEAFF. The CDR3 nucleotides are TGTGCCAGCAACAGACAGGGGCCGGGGACTGAAGCTTTCTTT.

The chain has TRBV20-1 and TRBJ1-1; no definite D call. The length of the CDR3 is 13 residues. Germline CDR1 is DFQATT and CDR2 is SNEGSKA (reference sequence). V was pared by 3 bases and J by 3 bases, with 11 bases between. DNA for the CDR3: TGCAGTGCTAGTCTAACTACGGACACTGAAGCTTTCTTT. It encodes CSASLTTDTEAFF.

This clonotype was observed a few times. The chain joins TRBV6-1 to TRBJ1-1; D uncertain. With 4 bases removed from V and 5 bases from J, the gap between germline ends came to 14 bases. The V gene's germline CDR1 is MNHNS and CDR2 SASEGT. The CDR3 is 14 residues long. CDR3 DNA: TGTGCCAGCAGTGGAGGACTTGGGCGGACTGAAGCTTTCTTT. The encoded protein is CASSGGLGRTEAFF.

This clonotype was seen many times. This chain links TRBV4-1 with TRBJ1-1, with a weak D call TRBD1 (5 bases). Trimming took 5 bases from V and 5 from J, leaving 12 bases between them. Germline V gives CDR1 MGHRA, CDR2 YSYEKL. CDR3 length equals 13 residues. The CDR3: CASSDRQSTEAFF. CDR3 coding DNA: TGCGCCAGCAGCGATCGACAGTCAACTGAAGCTTTCTTT.

This clonotype came up a few times. The chain carries TRBV20-1 and TRBJ2-2; D may be TRBD1 (6 bases). V lost 0 bases and J 6 bases, leaving 14 bases between the germline ends. The V gene's germline CDR1 is DFQATT and CDR2 SNEGSKA (reference sequence). This CDR3 is built from 15 residues. The CDR3: CSARDIQGFAGELFF. CDR3 coding DNA: TGCAGTGCTAGAGATATTCAGGGGTTCGCCGGGGAGCTGTTTTTT.

This clonotype was detected ten times or more. The genes are TRBV6-5 and TRBJ2-5; 8 positions agree with TRBD2. The CDR3 is 14 amino acids. Germline lookup yields CDR1 MNHEY and CDR2 SVGAGI. J lost 5 bases, V lost 5 bases, and 7 bases had no gene match. CDR3 region: CASSPGLAAETQYF. In nucleotides, the CDR3 is TGTGCCAGCAGTCCCGGACTAGCAGCCGAGACCCAGTACTTC.

This clonotype was detected ten times or more. The chain joins TRBV12-3 or TRBV12-4 to TRBJ1-2, with D unclear. The length of the CDR3 is 13 residues. V lost 3 bases and J lost 2, with 7 bases in between. The CDR3 coding sequence is TGTGCCAGCAGTTTGGGTGACAACTATGGCTACACCTTC. It yields the protein CASSLGDNYGYTF.

The chain employs TRBV28 and TRBJ2-7, with a weak D call TRBD2 (6 bases). The CDR3 covers 14 residues. The germline V gene encodes CDR1 MDHEN and CDR2 SYDVKM. Trimming removed 2 bases from V and 6 bases from J, with 14 bases in between. The CDR3 loop reads CASSLMAGFGEQYV. In nucleotides, the CDR3 is TGTGCCAGCAGTTTAATGGCGGGATTCGGCGAGCAGTACGTC.

This chain links TRBV7-3 with TRBJ1-1; D might be TRBD1 (6 bases). Per germline, CDR1 SGHTA and CDR2 FQGTGA. The CDR3 covers 15 residues. The ends were cut back, 7 bases at V and 2 bases at J, with 17 bases in the middle. The DNA for the CDR3 is TGTGCCAGCAACCCCAGCGGGGGGGCCAACACTGAAGCTTTCTTT. This sequence encodes CASNPSGGANTEAFF. Full variable domain (outside the CDR3, taken from reference TRBV7-3 and TRBJ1-1): GAGVSQTPSNKVTEKGKYVELRCDPISGHTALYWYRQSLGQGPEFLIYFQGTGAADDSGLPNDRFFAVRPEGSVSTLKIQRTERGDSAVYLCASNPSGGANTEAFFGQGTRLTVV.

This chain links TRBV19 with TRBJ2-3; D remains unclear. Germline V lookup: CDR1 LNHDA, CDR2 SQIVND (reference sequence). The CDR3 runs 16 residues. V gave up 2 bases and J gave up 2 bases, with 14 bases separating them. DNA of the CDR3: TGTGCCAGTAGTATACGCCCCTCCTTAATCACAGATACGCAGTATTTT. Translation gives CASSIRPSLITDTQYF.